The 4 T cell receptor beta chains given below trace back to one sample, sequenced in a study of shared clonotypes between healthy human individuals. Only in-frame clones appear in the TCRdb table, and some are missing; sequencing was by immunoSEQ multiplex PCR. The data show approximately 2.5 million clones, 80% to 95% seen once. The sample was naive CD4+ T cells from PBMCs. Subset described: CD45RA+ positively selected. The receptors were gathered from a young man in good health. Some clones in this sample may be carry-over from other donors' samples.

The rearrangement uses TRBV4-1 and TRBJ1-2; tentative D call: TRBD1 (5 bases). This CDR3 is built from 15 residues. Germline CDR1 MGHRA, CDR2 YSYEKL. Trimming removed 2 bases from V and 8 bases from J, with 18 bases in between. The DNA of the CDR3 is TGCGCCAGCAGCCAACGGTTAAGTCAGGGTATCGGCTACACCTTC. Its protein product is CASSQRLSQGIGYTF.

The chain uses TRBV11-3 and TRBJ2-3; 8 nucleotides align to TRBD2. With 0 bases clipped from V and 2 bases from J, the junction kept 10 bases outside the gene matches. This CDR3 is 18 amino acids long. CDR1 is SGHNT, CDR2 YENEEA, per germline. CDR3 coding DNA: TGTGCCAGCAGCTTAGATGCGGTAGCGGGACCTCCCACAGATACGCAGTATTTT. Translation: CASSLDAVAGPPTDTQYF.

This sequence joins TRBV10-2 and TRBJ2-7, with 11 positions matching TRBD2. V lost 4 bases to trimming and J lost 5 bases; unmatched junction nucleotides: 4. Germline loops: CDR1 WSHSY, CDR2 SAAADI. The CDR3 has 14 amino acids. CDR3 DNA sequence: TGCGCCAGCAGTGTTAGCGGGAGGGCCAACGAGCAGTACTTC. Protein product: CASSVSGRANEQYF.

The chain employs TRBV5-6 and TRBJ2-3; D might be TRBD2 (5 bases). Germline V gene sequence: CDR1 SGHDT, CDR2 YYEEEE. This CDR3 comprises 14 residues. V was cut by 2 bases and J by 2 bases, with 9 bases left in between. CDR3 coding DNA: TGTGCCAGCAGCTTCCGAGACTACACAGATACGCAGTATTTT. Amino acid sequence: CASSFRDYTDTQYF.